This T cell receptor beta chain was recovered during a study of blood T cell repertoires in COVID-19 (dated by TCRdb to about 2020). About the study as a whole: Recovered participants in ImmuneRACE Cohort 3 were defined by two consecutive negative NP/OP PCR tests, clearance by a healthcare professional, or resolution of symptoms. Samples covering the acute and convalescent phases of COVID-19 were provided by collaborators in the United States, Italy and Spain. The repertoires were released in a freely available public database intended as a resource for research on the immune response to SARS-CoV-2. Subjects who had been exposed to COVID-19, were actively infected with it, or had recovered from it provided the deeply sampled blood TCRbeta repertoires that made up the dataset. Nearly every sample came with metadata listing a de-identified subject ID, COVID-19 status, age in years and sex. The samples were drawn from the first 160 participants of the ongoing ImmuneRACE study and from 950 to 1,500 subjects provided by 6 global collaborators. The prospective study material was composed of cDNA or gDNA derived from T cells, B-cell-depleted T cells, or PBMCs. Where available, HLA class I and class II types were taken from metadata supplied by the sample provider and were not determined by assay-based typing. Study-wide findings and limitations: Clinical and demographic metadata were provided uncurated, with the amount varying by source and participant.

Based on the germline V gene (reference sequence), the CDR1 and CDR2 sequences are WNHNN and SYGVQD. V is pruned by 8 bases and J by 5 bases, leaving 12 bases of the junction without a gene match. CDR3 length: 14 amino acids, cysteine to phenylalanine. Only the CDR3 region is kept as DNA, spanning 42 bases read in frame from base 1. The table lists this clone with a few counts. No cognate antigen has been identified for it. The sample holds no much larger clone one base away, and base qualities are not on file. Participants in the prospective study were aged roughly 18 to 90 years, lived in 24 United States geographic areas, and enrolled through a virtual design. In the prospective study, participants were assigned to cohorts based on the clinical history participants reported in a screening survey and a study questionnaire. In the prospective study, mobile phlebotomists collected whole blood, serum and a nasopharyngeal or oropharyngeal swab from each participant. Participants in the prospective study had the option to provide additional blood draws and questionnaires over a roughly two-month period. Before DNA extraction, blood samples from the prospective study were shipped at room temperature or frozen.

TCRbeta CDR3 regions were amplified from genomic DNA using the immunoSEQ Assay, a bias-controlled multiplex PCR. In the source study's methods: The number of nucleated cells in each sample was estimated from the amplification of reference gene primers within the assay. Sequence reads were collapsed and filtered to measure the absolute abundance of every unique TCRbeta CDR3 rearrangement. For each sample, productive Simpson clonality was calculated as the square root of Simpson's diversity index across productive rearrangements. The table was pulled from immuneACCESS by TCRdb, which kept in-frame rearrangements only. Such tables lose some clones; where checked, under half of the loss comes from unresolved V genes, and the rest has no known cause. V and J calls and clone size are as listed in that table; D and trimming were resolved from the DNA. This sample holds fewer than 200,000 clones; 65% to 80% were observed only once. Roughly 20% of the sample goes to the ten largest clones.

The chain links TRBV10-1 with TRBJ2-7; the central 7 bases match TRBD1. Sequencing was carried out using PBMCs or T cells enriched from blood (not recorded which). The source is a woman aged 65 to 85 in a cohort exposed to, infected with or recovered from COVID-19 (not recorded which). The CDR3 protein sequence reads: CASSSGQAVHEQYF. The base sequence is TGCGCCAGCTCCTCCGGACAGGCTGTCCACGAGCAGTACTTC.